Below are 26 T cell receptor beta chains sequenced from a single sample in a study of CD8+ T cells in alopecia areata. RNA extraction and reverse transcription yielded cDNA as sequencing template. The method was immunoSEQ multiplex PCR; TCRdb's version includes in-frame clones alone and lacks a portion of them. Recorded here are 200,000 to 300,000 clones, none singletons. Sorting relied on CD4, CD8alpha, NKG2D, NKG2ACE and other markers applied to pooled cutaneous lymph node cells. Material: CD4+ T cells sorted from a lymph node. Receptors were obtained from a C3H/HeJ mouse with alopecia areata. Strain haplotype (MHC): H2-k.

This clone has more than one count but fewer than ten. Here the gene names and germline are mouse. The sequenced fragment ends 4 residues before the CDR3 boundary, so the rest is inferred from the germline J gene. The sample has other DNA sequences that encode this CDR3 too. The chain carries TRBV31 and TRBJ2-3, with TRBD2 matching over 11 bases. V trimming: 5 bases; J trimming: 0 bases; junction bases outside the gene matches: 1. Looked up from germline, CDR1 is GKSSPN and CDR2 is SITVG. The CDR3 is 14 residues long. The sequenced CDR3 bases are TGTGCCTGGGGGACTGGGGGAAGTGCAGAA. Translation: CAWGTGGSAE. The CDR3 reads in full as CAWGTGGSAETLYF.

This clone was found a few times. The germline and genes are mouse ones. The CDR3 sequence is CASSTKTSQDTQYF. Incomplete CDR3 DNA: TGTGCCAGCAGTACGAAAACATCCCAAGAC. The rearrangement uses TRBV19 and TRBJ2-5; the D is unclear. The read falls 4 residues short of the CDR3 end, and the missing part is taken from the germline J gene. V shed 3 bases and J shed 2 bases, with 10 bases lying between them. Germline CDR1 and CDR2: FNHDT and SITEND (reference sequence). This CDR3 is 14 amino acids long.

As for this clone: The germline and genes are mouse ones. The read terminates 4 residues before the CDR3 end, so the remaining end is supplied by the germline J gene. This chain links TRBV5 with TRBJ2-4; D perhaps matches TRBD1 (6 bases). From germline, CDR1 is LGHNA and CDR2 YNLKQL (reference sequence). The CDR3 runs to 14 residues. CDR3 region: CASSQDRGGNTLYF. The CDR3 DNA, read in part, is TGTGCCAGCAGCCAAGACAGGGGAGGTAAC.

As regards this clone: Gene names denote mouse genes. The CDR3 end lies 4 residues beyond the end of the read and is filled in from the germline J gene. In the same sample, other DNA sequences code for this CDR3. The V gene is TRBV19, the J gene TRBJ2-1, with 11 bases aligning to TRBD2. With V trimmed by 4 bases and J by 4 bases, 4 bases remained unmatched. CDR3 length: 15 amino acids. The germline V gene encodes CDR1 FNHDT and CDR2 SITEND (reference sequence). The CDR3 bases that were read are TGTGCCAGCAGTTCCCGGACTGGGGGGTATGCT. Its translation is CASSSRTGGYA. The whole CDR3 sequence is CASSSRTGGYAEQFF.

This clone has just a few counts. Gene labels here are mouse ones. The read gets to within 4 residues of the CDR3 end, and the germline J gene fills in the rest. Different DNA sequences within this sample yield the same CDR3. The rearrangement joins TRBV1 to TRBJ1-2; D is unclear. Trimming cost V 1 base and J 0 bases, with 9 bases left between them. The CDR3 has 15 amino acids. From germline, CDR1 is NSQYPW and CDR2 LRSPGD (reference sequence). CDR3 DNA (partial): TGCACCTGCAGTGCAGTTCCAGGAGCAAACTCC. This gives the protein CTCSAVPGANS. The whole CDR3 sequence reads CTCSAVPGANSDYTF.

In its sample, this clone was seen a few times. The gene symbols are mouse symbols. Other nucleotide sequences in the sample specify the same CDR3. The CDR3: CTCSASGTGDEQYF. Incomplete CDR3 DNA: TGCACCTGCAGTGCGTCCGGGACAGGGGAT. The chain has TRBV1 and TRBJ2-7, with TRBD1 matching 10 bases. The DNA ends 4 residues before the CDR3 does, and the rest of the CDR3 is filled in from the germline J gene. This CDR3 comprises 14 residues. Germline CDR1 NSQYPW, CDR2 LRSPGD (reference sequence).

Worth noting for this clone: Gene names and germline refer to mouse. Partial CDR3 DNA: TGTGCCAGCAGTGAAGAGGGGTATAATTCGCCC. Translated, it gives CASSEEGYNSP. The full CDR3 protein reads CASSEEGYNSPLYF. The J gene is TRBJ1-6, the V gene TRBV13-1; TRBD1 is a possible D gene (5 bases). With the read ending 3 residues before the CDR3 end, the germline J gene is used to fill in that end. TRBJ1-6 counts as an open reading frame of uncertain function. CDR3 length: 14 amino acids. Germline values: CDR1 NSHNY, CDR2 SYGAGN. V was pared by 2 bases and J by 4 bases, with 7 bases between.

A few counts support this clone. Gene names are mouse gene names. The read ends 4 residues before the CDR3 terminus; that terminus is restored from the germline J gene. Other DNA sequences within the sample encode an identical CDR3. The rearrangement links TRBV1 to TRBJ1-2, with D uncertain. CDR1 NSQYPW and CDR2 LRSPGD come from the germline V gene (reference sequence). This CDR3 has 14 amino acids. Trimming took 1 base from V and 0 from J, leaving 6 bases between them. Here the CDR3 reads CTCSAGRANSDYTF. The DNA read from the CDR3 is TGCACCTGCAGTGCAGGAAGGGCAAACTCC.

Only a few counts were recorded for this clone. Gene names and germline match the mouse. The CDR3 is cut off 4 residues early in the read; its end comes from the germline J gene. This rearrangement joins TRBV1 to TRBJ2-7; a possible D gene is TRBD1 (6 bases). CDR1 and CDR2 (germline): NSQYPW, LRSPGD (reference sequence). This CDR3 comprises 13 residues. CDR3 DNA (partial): TGCACCTGCAGTGCAGAAGGGGGAGAT. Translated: CTCSAEGGD. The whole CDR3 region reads CTCSAEGGDEQYF. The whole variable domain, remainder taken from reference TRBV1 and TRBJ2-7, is VTLLEQNPRWRLVPRGQAVNLRCILKNSQYPWMSWYQQDLQKQLQWLFTLRSPGDKEVKSLPGADYLATRVTDTELRLQVANMSQGRTLYCTCSAEGGDEQYFGPGTRLTVL.

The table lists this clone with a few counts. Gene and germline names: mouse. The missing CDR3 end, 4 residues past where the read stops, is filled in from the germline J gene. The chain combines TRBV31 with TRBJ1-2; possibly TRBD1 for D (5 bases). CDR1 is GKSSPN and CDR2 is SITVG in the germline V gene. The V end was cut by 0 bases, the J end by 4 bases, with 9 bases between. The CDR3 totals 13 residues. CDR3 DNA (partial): TGTGCCTGGAGTCTGCCGGGGGGCTCC. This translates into CAWSLPGGS. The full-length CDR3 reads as CAWSLPGGSDYTF.

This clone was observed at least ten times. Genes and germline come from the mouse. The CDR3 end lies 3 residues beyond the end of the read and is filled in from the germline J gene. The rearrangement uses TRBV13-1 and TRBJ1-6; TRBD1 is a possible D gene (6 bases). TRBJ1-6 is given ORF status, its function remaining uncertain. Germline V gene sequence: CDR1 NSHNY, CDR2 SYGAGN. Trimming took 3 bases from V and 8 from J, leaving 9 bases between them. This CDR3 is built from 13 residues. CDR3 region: CASSGHRDSPLYF. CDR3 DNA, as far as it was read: TGTGCCAGCAGTGGCCACAGGGATTCGCCC.

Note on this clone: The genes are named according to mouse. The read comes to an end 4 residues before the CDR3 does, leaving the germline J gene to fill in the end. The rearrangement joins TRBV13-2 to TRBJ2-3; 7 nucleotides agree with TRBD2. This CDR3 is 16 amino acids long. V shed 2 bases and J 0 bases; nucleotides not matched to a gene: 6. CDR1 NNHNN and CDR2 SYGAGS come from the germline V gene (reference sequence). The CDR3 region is CASGEAGGGSAETLYF. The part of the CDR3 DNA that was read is TGTGCCAGCGGTGAAGCCGGGGGGGGTAGTGCAGAA.

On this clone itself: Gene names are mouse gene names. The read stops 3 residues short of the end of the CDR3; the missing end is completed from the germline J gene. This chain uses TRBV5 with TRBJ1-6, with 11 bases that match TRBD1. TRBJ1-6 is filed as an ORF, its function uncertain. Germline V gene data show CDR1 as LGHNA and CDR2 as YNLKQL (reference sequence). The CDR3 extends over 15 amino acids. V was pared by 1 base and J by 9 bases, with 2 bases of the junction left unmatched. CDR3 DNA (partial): TGTGCCAGCAGCCAAGTGGGACAGGGGGGTTCGCCC. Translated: CASSQVGQGGSP. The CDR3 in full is CASSQVGQGGSPLYF.

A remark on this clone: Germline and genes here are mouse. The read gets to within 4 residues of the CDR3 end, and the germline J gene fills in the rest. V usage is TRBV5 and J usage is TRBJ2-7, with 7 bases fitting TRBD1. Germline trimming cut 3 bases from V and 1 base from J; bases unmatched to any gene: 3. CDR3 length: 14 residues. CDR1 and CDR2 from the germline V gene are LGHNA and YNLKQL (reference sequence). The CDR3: CASSHRQGSYEQYF. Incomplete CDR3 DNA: TGTGCCAGCAGCCACAGACAGGGTTCCTAT.

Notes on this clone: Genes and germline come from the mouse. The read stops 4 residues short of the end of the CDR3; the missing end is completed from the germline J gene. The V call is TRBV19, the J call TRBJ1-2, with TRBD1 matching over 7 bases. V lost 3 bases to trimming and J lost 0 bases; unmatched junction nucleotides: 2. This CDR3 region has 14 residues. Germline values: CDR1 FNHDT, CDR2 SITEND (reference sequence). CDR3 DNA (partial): TGTGCCAGCAGTAAAGGGACAGCAAACTCC. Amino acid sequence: CASSKGTANS. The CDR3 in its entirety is CASSKGTANSDYTF.

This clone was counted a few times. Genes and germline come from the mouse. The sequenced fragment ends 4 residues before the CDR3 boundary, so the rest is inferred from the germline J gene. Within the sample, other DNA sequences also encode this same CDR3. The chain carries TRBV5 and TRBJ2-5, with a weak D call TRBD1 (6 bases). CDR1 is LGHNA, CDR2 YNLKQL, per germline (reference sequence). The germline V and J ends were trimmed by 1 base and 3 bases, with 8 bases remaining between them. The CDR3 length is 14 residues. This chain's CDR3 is CASSQVRGQDTQYF. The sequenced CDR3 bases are TGTGCCAGCAGCCAAGTTAGGGGGCAAGAC.

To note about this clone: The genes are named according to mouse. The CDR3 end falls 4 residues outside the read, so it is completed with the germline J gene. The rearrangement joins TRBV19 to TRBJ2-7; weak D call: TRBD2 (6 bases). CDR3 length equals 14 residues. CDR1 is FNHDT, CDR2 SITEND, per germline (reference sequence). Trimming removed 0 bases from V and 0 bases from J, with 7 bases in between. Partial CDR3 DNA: TGTGCCAGCAGTATAGCGGGGGGCTCCTAT. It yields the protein CASSIAGGSY. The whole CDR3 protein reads CASSIAGGSYEQYF. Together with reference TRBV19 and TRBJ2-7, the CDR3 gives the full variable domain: GGIITQTPKFLIGQEGQKLTLKCQQNFNHDTMYWYRQDSGKGLRLIYYSITENDLQKGDLSEGYDASREKKSSFSLTVTSAQKNEMAVFLCASSIAGGSYEQYFGPGTRLTVL.

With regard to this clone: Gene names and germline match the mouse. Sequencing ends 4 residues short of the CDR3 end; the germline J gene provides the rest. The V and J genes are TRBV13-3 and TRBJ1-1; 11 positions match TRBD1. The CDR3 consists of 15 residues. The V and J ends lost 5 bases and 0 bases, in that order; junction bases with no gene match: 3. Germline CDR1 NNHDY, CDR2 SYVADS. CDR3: CASRRDRGSNTEVFF. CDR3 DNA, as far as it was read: TGTGCCAGCAGAAGGGACAGGGGGTCAAACACA.

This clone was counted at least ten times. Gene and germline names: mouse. CDR3 bases read: TGTGCTAGCAGTAGAGATCCTGGGGTCTATGCT. Translating gives CASSRDPGVYA. The entire CDR3 protein is CASSRDPGVYAEQFF. The V and J genes are TRBV17 and TRBJ2-1; tentative D call: TRBD2 (6 bases). The read terminates 4 residues before the CDR3 end, so the remaining end is supplied by the germline J gene. Germline CDR1 reads MNHDT; CDR2 reads YYDKIL. The CDR3 is 15 residues long. V shed 0 bases and J shed 3 bases, with 9 bases lying between them.

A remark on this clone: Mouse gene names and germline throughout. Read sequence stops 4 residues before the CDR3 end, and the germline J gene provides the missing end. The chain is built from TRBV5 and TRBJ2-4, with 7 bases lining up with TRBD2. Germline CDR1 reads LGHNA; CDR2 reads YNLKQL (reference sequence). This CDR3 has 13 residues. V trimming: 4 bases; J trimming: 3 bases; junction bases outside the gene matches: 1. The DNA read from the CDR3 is TGTGCCAGCAGCCTTGGGGGGCAAAAC. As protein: CASSLGGQN. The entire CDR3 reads CASSLGGQNTLYF.

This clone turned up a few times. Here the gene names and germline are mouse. CDR3 loop: CASSDAPGSAETLYF. The part of the CDR3 DNA that was read is TGTGCCAGCAGTGATGCACCTGGTAGTGCAGAA. The chain employs TRBV13-1 and TRBJ2-3, with unresolved D. The read terminates 4 residues ahead of where the CDR3 ends, so the germline J gene completes it. Germline assignment: CDR1 NSHNY and CDR2 SYGAGN. V lost 0 bases and J lost 0, with 8 bases in between. This CDR3 is built from 15 residues.

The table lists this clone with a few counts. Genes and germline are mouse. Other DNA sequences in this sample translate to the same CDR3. The CDR3: CASSIGTGGAETLYF. Incomplete CDR3 DNA: TGTGCCAGCAGTATTGGGACTGGGGGTGCAGAA. The chain recombines TRBV19 with TRBJ2-3, with 10 bases lining up with TRBD2. The read terminates 4 residues ahead of where the CDR3 ends, so the germline J gene completes it. CDR1 is FNHDT and CDR2 is SITEND in the germline V gene (reference sequence). This CDR3 is 15 amino acids long. The V segment lost 2 bases and the J segment 1 base; nucleotides outside the gene matches: 1.

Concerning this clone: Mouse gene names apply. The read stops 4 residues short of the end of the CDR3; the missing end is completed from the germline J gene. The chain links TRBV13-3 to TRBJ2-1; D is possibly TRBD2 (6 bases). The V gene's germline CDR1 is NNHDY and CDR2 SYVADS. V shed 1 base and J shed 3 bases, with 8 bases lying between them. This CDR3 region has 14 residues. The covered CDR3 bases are TGTGCCAGCAGTGATCTCTGGGGCTATGCT. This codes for CASSDLWGYA. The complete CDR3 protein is CASSDLWGYAEQFF.

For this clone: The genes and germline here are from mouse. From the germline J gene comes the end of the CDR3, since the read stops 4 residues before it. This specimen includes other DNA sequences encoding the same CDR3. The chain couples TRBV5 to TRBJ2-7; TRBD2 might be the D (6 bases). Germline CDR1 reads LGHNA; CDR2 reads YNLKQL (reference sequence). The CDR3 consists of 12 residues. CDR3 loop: CASSQTGYEQYF. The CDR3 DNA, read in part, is TGTGCCAGCAGCCAAACTGGGTAT.

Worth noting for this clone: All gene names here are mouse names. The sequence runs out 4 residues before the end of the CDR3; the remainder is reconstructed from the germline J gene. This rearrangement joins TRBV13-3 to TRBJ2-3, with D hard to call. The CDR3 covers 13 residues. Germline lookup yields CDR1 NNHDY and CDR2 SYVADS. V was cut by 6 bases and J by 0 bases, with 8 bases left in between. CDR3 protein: CASNLRSAETLYF. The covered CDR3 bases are TGTGCCAGCAACCTCAGGAGTGCAGAA.

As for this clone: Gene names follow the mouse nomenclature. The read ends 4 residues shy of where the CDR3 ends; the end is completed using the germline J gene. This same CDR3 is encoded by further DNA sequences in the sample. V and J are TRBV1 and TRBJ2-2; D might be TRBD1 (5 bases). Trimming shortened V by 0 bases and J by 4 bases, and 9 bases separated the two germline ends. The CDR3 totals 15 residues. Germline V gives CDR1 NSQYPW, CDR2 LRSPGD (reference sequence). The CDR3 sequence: CTCSADPGPTGQLYF. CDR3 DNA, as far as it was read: TGCACCTGCAGTGCAGATCCAGGGCCCACCGGG.